The present T cell receptor beta chain was sequenced within a study of blood T cells in healthy people across ages. Per germline, CDR1 SGHDN and CDR2 FVKESK. The length of the CDR3 is 15 residues. With V trimmed by 3 bases and J by 7 bases, 10 bases remained unmatched. It was with a sample-barcoded 5' primer and a J-beta primer mix that a second PCR of roughly 7 to 12 cycles was run. TCRdb called the 5' RACE reads again in MiXCR, with one record for every CDR3 protein. The data contain about 570,000 distinct CDR3 sequences, 25% to 30% of them singletons. The source of this sequence is a woman aged 70-85 years in good health. This rearrangement joins TRBV14 to TRBJ2-5; TRBD2 aligns across 8 bases. The sample was blood. In nucleotides, the CDR3 is TGTGCCAGCAGCCATCTTAGCGGGGCCCCGGGGACCCAGTACTTC. This translates into CASSHLSGAPGTQYF. Full variable domain (outside the CDR3, taken from reference TRBV14 and TRBJ2-5): EAGVTQFPSHSVIEKGQTVTLRCDPISGHDNLYWYRRVMGKEIKFLLHFVKESKQDESGMPNNRFLAERTGGTYSTLKVQPAELEDSGVYFCASSHLSGAPGTQYFGPGTRLLVL.